The present T cell receptor beta chain was sequenced within a study of blood T cell repertoires in COVID-19. Study at large: COVID-19 samples, acute and convalescent, were from the United States, Italy and Spain.

Membership in each cohort depended on participant-reported clinical history. The germline V gene encodes CDR1 SEHNR and CDR2 FQNEAQ (reference sequence). Trimming left V 1 base short and J 5 bases short, with 11 bases between. The CDR3 has 14 amino acids. The data were produced by immunoSEQ multiplex PCR, yet TCRdb's version contains in-frame clones alone and is incomplete. In the table there are approximately 260,000 clones, roughly nine tenths of which are singletons. This receptor was identified in a woman aged 25 to 39 with acute COVID-19. The V and J genes are TRBV7-9 and TRBJ1-2; D is possibly TRBD1 (6 bases). Sequenced: PBMCs or T cells enriched from blood (not recorded which). The CDR3 coding sequence is TGTGCCAGCAGCTTAGATGGGGGCTGGTATGGCTACACCTTC. The encoded protein is CASSLDGGWYGYTF. The full variable domain, rest sourced from reference TRBV7-9 and TRBJ1-2, is DTGVSQNPRHKITKRGQNVTFRCDPISEHNRLYWYRQTLGQGPEFLTYFQNEAQLEKSRLLSDRFSAERPKGSFSTLEIQRTEQGDSAMYLCASSLDGGWYGYTFGSGTRLTVV.